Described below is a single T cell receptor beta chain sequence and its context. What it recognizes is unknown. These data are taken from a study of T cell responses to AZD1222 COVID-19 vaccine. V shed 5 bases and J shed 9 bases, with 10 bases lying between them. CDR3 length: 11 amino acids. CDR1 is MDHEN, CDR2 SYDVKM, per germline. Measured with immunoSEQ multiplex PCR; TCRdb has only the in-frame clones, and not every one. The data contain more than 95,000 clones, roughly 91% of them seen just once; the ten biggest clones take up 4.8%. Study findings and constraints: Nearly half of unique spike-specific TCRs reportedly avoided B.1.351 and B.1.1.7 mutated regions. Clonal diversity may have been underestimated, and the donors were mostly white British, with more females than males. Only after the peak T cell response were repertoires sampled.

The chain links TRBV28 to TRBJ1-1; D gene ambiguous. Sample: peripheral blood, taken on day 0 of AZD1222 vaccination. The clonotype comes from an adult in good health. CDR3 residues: CASSHYPQAFF. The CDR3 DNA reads TGTGCCAGCAGTCATTACCCCCAAGCTTTCTTT.